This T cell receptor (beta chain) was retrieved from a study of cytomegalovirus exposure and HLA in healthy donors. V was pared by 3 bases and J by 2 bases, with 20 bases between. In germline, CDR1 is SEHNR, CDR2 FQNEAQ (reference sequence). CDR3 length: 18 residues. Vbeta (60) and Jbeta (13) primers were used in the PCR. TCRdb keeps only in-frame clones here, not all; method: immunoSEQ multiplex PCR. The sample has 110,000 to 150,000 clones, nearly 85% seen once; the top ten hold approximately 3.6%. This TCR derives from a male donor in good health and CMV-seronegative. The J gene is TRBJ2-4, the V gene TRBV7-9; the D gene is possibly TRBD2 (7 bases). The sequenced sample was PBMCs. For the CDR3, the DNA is TGTGCCAGCAGCTTGGGCCTAAGGGGGGGCTTAACCAAAAACATTCAGTACTTC. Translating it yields CASSLGLRGGLTKNIQYF.